This T cell receptor (beta chain) was obtained from a study of PD-1 blockade in classical Hodgkin lymphoma. Germline V gene lookup returns CDR1 MDHEN and CDR2 SYDVKM. The V gene end was trimmed by 2 bases and the J gene end by 5 bases; junction bases not matched to a gene: 3. The CDR3 totals 15 residues. On this clone: What it recognizes is unknown.

Repertoires were generated with immunoSEQ multiplex PCR, while TCRdb's copy carries only in-frame clones and drops some. The sample has some 34,000 clones, approximately 65% seen once; the top ten hold 3.9%. Study results and limitations: Complete responders entered with baseline diversity on par with newly diagnosed patients, the results showed.

As to time point: cycle 4 day 1 (C4D1), after less than 7 weeks of nivolumab. All patients relapsed after autologous stem cell transplantation, and brentuximab vedotin exposure varied. The origin of this receptor is a human donor with classical Hodgkin lymphoma. The source was peripheral blood mononuclear cells (PBMCs), collected before the fourth cycle of nivolumab. This chain uses TRBV28 with TRBJ2-1, with TRBD2 matching over 10 bases. CDR3: CASSLGLAANNEQFF. The DNA of the CDR3 is TGTGCCAGCAGTTTAGGACTAGCGGCGAACAATGAGCAGTTCTTC. The variable domain in full, with the rest retrieved from reference TRBV28 and TRBJ2-1, is DVKVTQSSRYLVKRTGEKVFLECVQDMDHENMFWYRQDPGLGLRLIYFSYDVKMKEKGDIPEGYSVSREKKERFSLILESASTNQTSMYLCASSLGLAANNEQFFGPGTRLTVL.